The 21 T cell receptor beta chains presented below share a single source sample, sequenced in a study of T cell responses to AZD1222 COVID-19 vaccine (dated by TCRdb to about 2021). The time point label here, explained by the study, means: about 28 days (+/-7) after the second vaccine dose. Receptor amplification or capture employed the immunoSEQ multiplex PCR assay. TCRdb limited this immuneACCESS table to in-frame rearrangements with V and J called. A share of clones is missing; checked studies link under half to unresolved V genes, and the rest is unexplained. The sample table holds 180,000 or so clones, of which about 90% were seen once. Of the sample, 1.3% is held by the ten largest clones. Specimen: peripheral blood, collected 28 days after the second AZD1222 dose. All receptors derive from an adult who received the AZD1222 COVID-19 vaccine.

The genes are TRBV7-2 and TRBJ2-7, with 14 bases matching TRBD2. Germline CDR1 reads SGHTA; CDR2 reads FQGNSA. Unmatched junction bases numbered 12, after V lost 6 bases and J lost 2 bases. This CDR3 has 18 amino acids. The CDR3 sequence: CASSTGTSGRGITYEQYF. CDR3 nucleotide sequence: TGTGCCAGCAGTACCGGGACTAGCGGGAGAGGGATTACCTACGAGCAGTACTTC. The complete variable domain, with remaining parts taken from reference TRBV7-2 and TRBJ2-7, reads GAGVSQSPSNKVTEKGKDVELRCDPISGHTALYWYRQSLGQGLEFLIYFQGNSAPDKSGLPSDRFSAERTGGSVSTLTIQRTQQEDSAVYLCASSTGTSGRGITYEQYFGPGTRLTVT.

V usage is TRBV27 and J usage is TRBJ2-2; D unresolved. This CDR3 comprises 14 residues. The V gene's germline CDR1 is MNHEY and CDR2 SMNVEV (reference sequence). Trimming cost V 2 bases and J 0 bases, with 4 bases left between them. The CDR3 region has the DNA TGTGCCAGCAGTTTACAACCGAACACCGGGGAGCTGTTTTTT. Its translation is CASSLQPNTGELFF.

This chain uses TRBV6-5 with TRBJ1-3; 9 bases agree with TRBD1. The germline V gene encodes CDR1 MNHEY and CDR2 SVGAGI. There are 13 residues in the CDR3. V lost 11 bases to trimming and J lost 3 bases; unmatched junction nucleotides: 5. CDR3 in amino acids: CASAGQGGNTIYF. The CDR3 bases are TGTGCCTCCGCGGGACAGGGTGGAAACACCATATATTTT.

CDR3 amino acids: CASSYWRGPGQAQYF. CDR3 in DNA: TGTGCCAGCAGTTACTGGCGGGGACCGGGTCAGGCCCAGTACTTC. The gene calls are TRBV6-5 and TRBJ2-5, with TRBD2 as a possible D gene (6 bases). The V end was cut by 1 base, the J end by 9 bases, with 18 bases between. The CDR3 runs to 15 residues. Per germline, CDR1 MNHEY and CDR2 SVGAGI.

This chain links TRBV27 with TRBJ2-2; D not certain. This CDR3 contains 14 residues. Germline V gene data show CDR1 as MNHEY and CDR2 as SMNVEV (reference sequence). Trimming took 3 bases from V and 2 from J, leaving 7 bases between them. The CDR3 here is CASSFTVNTGELFF. In DNA, the CDR3 is TGTGCCAGCAGTTTTACAGTTAACACCGGGGAGCTGTTTTTT.

This chain links TRBV5-4 with TRBJ1-4, with TRBD1 matching over 9 bases. Germline V gives CDR1 SGHNT, CDR2 YYREEE (reference sequence). V shed 4 bases and J 4 bases; nucleotides not matched to a gene: 8. The CDR3 has 16 residues. The CDR3 DNA follows: TGTGCCAGCAGCACGAGACAGGGGGGGATTAATGAAAAACTGTTTTTT. This sequence encodes CASSTRQGGINEKLFF.

J is TRBJ1-5 and V is TRBV27; D may be TRBD1 (6 bases). The CDR3 has 16 residues. The V and J ends lost 6 bases and 3 bases respectively, with 18 bases between them. CDR1 and CDR2 from the germline V gene are MNHEY and SMNVEV (reference sequence). The CDR3, as DNA: TGTGCCAGCAGAACCTTGGGGGCAGGCGCCAATCAGCCCCAGCATTTT. It translates to CASRTLGAGANQPQHF.

The genes are TRBV10-1 and TRBJ2-2; D is ambiguous. The germline CDR1 and CDR2 sequences are WNHNN and SYGVQD (reference sequence). Deletions cut 8 bases from V and 4 bases from J, with 8 bases between. The CDR3 has 12 residues. The CDR3 protein is CASAPTTGELFF. Written as DNA, the CDR3 is TGCGCCAGCGCTCCGACCACCGGGGAGCTGTTTTTT.

The V gene is TRBV7-9, the J gene TRBJ2-7, with 8 bases identical to TRBD2. Trimming at V came to 5 bases and at J to 6 bases, leaving 9 bases not matched to a gene. The CDR3 spans 14 residues. Germline V gene sequence: CDR1 SEHNR, CDR2 FQNEAQ (reference sequence). The DNA for the CDR3 is TGTGCCAGCAGCCTCGGGGGGGGGCCTGCCGAGCAGTACTTC. Protein: CASSLGGGPAEQYF. Full variable domain (remainder filled in from reference TRBV7-9 and TRBJ2-7): DTGVSQNPRHKITKRGQNVTFRCDPISEHNRLYWYRQTLGQGPEFLTYFQNEAQLEKSRLLSDRFSAERPKGSFSTLEIQRTEQGDSAMYLCASSLGGGPAEQYFGPGTRLTVT.

This clone has more than one count but fewer than ten. The chain recombines TRBV19 with TRBJ1-2; tentatively, D is TRBD1 (6 bases). Germline V gene data show CDR1 as LNHDA and CDR2 as SQIVND (reference sequence). V shed 6 bases and J shed 2 bases, with 16 bases lying between them. This CDR3 has 15 residues. The CDR3 nucleotides are TGTGCCAGTAGGGGCAGGGGCCTCCACAACTATGGCTACACCTTC. The encoded protein is CASRGRGLHNYGYTF.

The V and J genes are TRBV5-6 and TRBJ2-1; no clear D gene. V lost 0 bases, J lost 10 bases, and 11 bases lay in between. CDR1 is SGHDT, CDR2 YYEEEE, per germline. The CDR3 is 13 residues long. The CDR3 protein is CASSLGGRTEQFF. CDR3 in DNA: TGTGCCAGCAGCTTGGGGGGTAGGACGGAGCAGTTCTTC.

J is TRBJ1-2 and V is TRBV30; D unresolved. There are 13 residues in the CDR3. Trimming took off 5 bases at V and 6 bases at J, with 16 bases between the two ends. Per the germline V gene, CDR1 is GTSNPN and CDR2 is SVGIG (reference sequence). The CDR3 loop is CAWSPGGLDGYTF. As DNA, the CDR3 is TGTGCCTGGTCCCCGGGTGGATTGGATGGCTACACCTTC. Complete variable domain (other parts from reference TRBV30 and TRBJ1-2): SQTIHQWPATLVQPVGSPLSLECTVEGTSNPNLYWYRQAAGRGLQLLFYSVGIGQISSEVPQNLSASRPQDRQFILSSKKLLLSDSGFYLCAWSPGGLDGYTFGSGTRLTVV.

The chain couples TRBV27 to TRBJ2-7; TRBD2 aligns across 9 bases. Germline loops: CDR1 MNHEY, CDR2 SMNVEV (reference sequence). The CDR3 extends over 13 amino acids. The ends lost 6 bases at V and 7 bases at J; junction bases unmatched: 7. CDR3 sequence: CASRRREGREQYF. The CDR3 DNA sequence: TGTGCCAGCAGGAGGCGGGAGGGGAGGGAGCAGTACTTC.

This chain links TRBV7-2 with TRBJ1-1; D remains ambiguous. The V end lost 4 bases, the J end lost 5 bases, and 14 bases lay between the germline ends. Looked up from germline, CDR1 is SGHTA and CDR2 is FQGNSA. There are 14 residues in the CDR3. The CDR3 bases are TGTGCCAGCAGCTCCCTGGGCCGGGTGACTGAAGCTTTCTTT. It encodes CASSSLGRVTEAFF.

This chain connects TRBV28 to TRBJ2-1; the D gene is possibly TRBD1 (6 bases). The CDR3 spans 15 residues. The germline V gene has CDR1 MDHEN and CDR2 SYDVKM. V lost 5 bases and J lost 5, with 16 bases in between. The CDR3 region is CASSPPGRGHNEQFF. CDR3 DNA: TGTGCCAGCAGTCCGCCGGGCAGGGGCCACAATGAGCAGTTCTTC.

The chain employs TRBV12-3 or TRBV12-4 and TRBJ2-2; D is unclear. V shed 5 bases and J shed 4 bases, with 5 bases lying between them. The CDR3 spans 12 residues. The CDR3 protein is CASSASTGELFF. CDR3 in DNA: TGTGCCAGCAGTGCTAGCACCGGGGAGCTGTTTTTT.

V usage is TRBV4-3 and J usage is TRBJ1-2; D may be TRBD1 (6 bases). Trimming stripped 5 bases from V and 4 bases from J, with 8 bases between. Germline values: CDR1 LGHNA, CDR2 YSLEER. This CDR3 has 12 residues. The CDR3 DNA reads TGCGCCAGCAGCGGACAGTCCTATGGCTACACCTTC. Translating gives CASSGQSYGYTF.

The chain couples TRBV6-5 to TRBJ2-1; TRBD2 matches 12 bases. CDR1 is MNHEY and CDR2 is SVGAGI in the germline V gene. The V gene end was trimmed by 6 bases and the J gene end by 6 bases; junction bases not matched to a gene: 6. The CDR3 consists of 15 residues. This chain's CDR3 is CASRLAGGGFNEQFF. In DNA, the CDR3 is TGTGCCAGCAGGCTAGCGGGAGGGGGGTTCAATGAGCAGTTCTTC.

This chain links TRBV2 with TRBJ2-2; D tentatively reads TRBD1 or TRBD2 (7 bases each). The germline CDR1 and CDR2 sequences are SNHLY and FYNNEI. The CDR3 spans 14 residues. V was clipped by 3 bases and J by 6 bases, with 11 bases between them. CDR3 sequence (DNA): TGTGCCAGCAGTGAGGCAGGGGGGGCCGGGGAGCTGTTTTTT. Residues: CASSEAGGAGELFF.

The rearrangement uses TRBV5-6 and TRBJ2-7; maybe TRBD2 (5 bases). Germline V gives CDR1 SGHDT, CDR2 YYEEEE. The CDR3 is made up of 12 amino acids. V was cut by 0 bases and J by 7 bases, with 8 bases left in between. The CDR3: CASSLGGPEQYF. The CDR3 region has the DNA TGTGCCAGCAGCTTGGGAGGGCCGGAGCAGTACTTC.

The rearrangement links TRBV3-1 (or the pseudogene TRBV3-2) to TRBJ2-1; 7 bases map to TRBD2. V dropped 4 bases and J dropped 4; count of bases not matched to a gene: 7. There are 15 residues in the CDR3. Germline values: CDR1 LGHDT, CDR2 YNNKEL (reference sequence). The CDR3 DNA reads TGTGCCAGCAGCCCCTGGCGGGGGATATACAATGAGCAGTTCTTC. Amino acid sequence: CASSPWRGIYNEQFF.